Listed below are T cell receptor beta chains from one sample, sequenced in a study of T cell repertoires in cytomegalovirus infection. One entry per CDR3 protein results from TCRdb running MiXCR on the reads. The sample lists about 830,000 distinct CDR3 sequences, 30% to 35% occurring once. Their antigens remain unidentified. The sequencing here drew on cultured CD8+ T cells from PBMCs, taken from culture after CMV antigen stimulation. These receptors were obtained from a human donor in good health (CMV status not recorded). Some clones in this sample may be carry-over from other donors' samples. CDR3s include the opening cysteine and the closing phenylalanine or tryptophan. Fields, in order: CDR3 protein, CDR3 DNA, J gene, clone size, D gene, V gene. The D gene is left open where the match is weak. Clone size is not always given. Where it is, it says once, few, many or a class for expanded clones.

CDR3: CASFPGVSSTDTQYF
DNA: TGTGCCAGCTTCCCAGGGGTTTCTAGCACAGATACGCAGTATTTT
J: TRBJ2-3
size: few
D: NA
V: TRBV27

CDR3: CASSWAPEDPLHF
DNA: TGTGCCAGCAGCTGGGCCCCAGAGGATCCCCTCCACTTT
J: TRBJ1-6
size: few
D: NA
V: TRBV6-5

CDR3: CASSTDLNSPLHF
DNA: TGTGCCAGCAGCACCGATCTAAATTCACCCCTCCACTTT
J: TRBJ1-6
size: many
D: NA
V: TRBV7-6

CDR3: CASSYFEHNQPQHF
DNA: TGTGCCAGCAGTTATTTCGAGCACAATCAGCCCCAGCATTTT
J: TRBJ1-5
size: NA
D: NA
V: TRBV6-2/TRBV6-3

CDR3: CASSPILLAGENTGELFF
DNA: TGTGCCAGCAGTCCAATCTTACTAGCGGGGGAGAACACCGGGGAGCTGTTTTTT
J: TRBJ2-2
size: NA
D: TRBD2
V: TRBV12-3/TRBV12-4

CDR3: CSVRGMDIEYF
DNA: TGCAGCGTTCGGGGGATGGACATAGAGTACTTC
J: TRBJ2-7
size: few
D: NA
V: TRBV29-1

CDR3: CASRNGLGRDNQPQHF
DNA: TGTGCCAGTAGGAATGGACTCGGCAGGGACAATCAGCCCCAGCATTTT
J: TRBJ1-5
size: few
D: NA
V: TRBV19

CDR3: CASSYSFGGLYQETQYF
DNA: TGTGCCAGCAGTTACTCGTTCGGGGGGCTGTACCAAGAGACCCAGTACTTC
J: TRBJ2-5
size: many
D: NA
V: TRBV6-6

CDR3: CASSPRQGHEDQPQHF
DNA: TGTGCCAGCAGCCCGCGACAGGGTCATGAGGATCAGCCCCAGCATTTT
J: TRBJ1-5
size: many
D: TRBD1
V: TRBV7-6

CDR3: CASSQDDGYNSPLHF
DNA: TGCGCCAGCAGCCAAGACGACGGCTACAATTCACCCCTCCACTTT
J: TRBJ1-6
size: NA
D: NA
V: TRBV4-1

CDR3: CASSRQGANEKLFF
DNA: TGTGCCAGCAGTCGACAGGGAGCTAATGAAAAACTGTTTTTT
J: TRBJ1-4
size: few
D: TRBD1
V: TRBV12-3/TRBV12-4

CDR3: CASRGAANTGELFF
DNA: TGCGCCAGCAGGGGGGCGGCGAACACCGGGGAGCTGTTTTTT
J: TRBJ2-2
size: many
D: NA
V: TRBV5-1

CDR3: CASSQDLRELGQNIQYF
DNA: TGCGCCAGCAGCCAAGATCTTCGGGAGCTTGGACAAAACATTCAGTACTTC
J: TRBJ2-4
size: few
D: NA
V: TRBV4-1

CDR3: CASSSPGSGANVLTF
DNA: TGTGCCAGCAGTAGTCCGGGTTCGGGGGCCAACGTCCTGACTTTC
J: TRBJ2-6
size: few
D: NA
V: TRBV7-9

CDR3: CASRPEGVNTGELFF
DNA: TGTGCCAGCAGACCGGAGGGGGTTAACACCGGGGAGCTGTTTTTT
J: TRBJ2-2
size: NA
D: NA
V: TRBV7-9

CDR3: CASSLPYQGVQFF
DNA: TGTGCCAGCAGCCTCCCTTATCAAGGGGTTCAGTTCTTC
J: TRBJ2-1
size: NA
D: NA
V: TRBV5-6

CDR3: CASSFPETGTDISNQPQHF
DNA: TGTGCCAGCAGTTTTCCGGAGACGGGCACCGATATTAGCAATCAGCCCCAGCATTTT
J: TRBJ1-5
size: many
D: NA
V: TRBV28

CDR3: CASSSFDLAGTSYEQYF
DNA: TGTGCCAGCAGCTCCTTCGACTTAGCGGGGACAAGCTACGAGCAGTACTTC
J: TRBJ2-7
size: many
D: TRBD2
V: TRBV7-6

CDR3: CASSFPLNEQFF
DNA: TGTGCCAGCAGCTTCCCCCTAAATGAGCAGTTCTTC
J: TRBJ2-1
size: many
D: NA
V: TRBV28

CDR3: CASSLGRTGENYGYTF
DNA: TGTGCCAGCAGCTTAGGCCGGACAGGAGAAAACTATGGCTACACCTTC
J: TRBJ1-2
size: NA
D: TRBD1
V: TRBV13

CDR3: CASSSQDRGKGDTQYF
DNA: TGTGCCAGCAGCTCCCAAGACAGGGGTAAAGGAGATACGCAGTATTTT
J: TRBJ2-3
size: NA
D: TRBD1
V: TRBV7-3

CDR3: CASSGPEQGTGELFF
DNA: TGTGCCAGCAGCGGACCTGAACAGGGAACCGGGGAGCTGTTTTTT
J: TRBJ2-2
size: NA
D: NA
V: TRBV9

CDR3: CASSYQRGSYNEQFF
DNA: TGTGCCAGCAGTTACCAGCGGGGGAGCTACAATGAGCAGTTCTTC
J: TRBJ2-1
size: once
D: TRBD2
V: TRBV6-6

CDR3: CASSYNGGSNQPQHF
DNA: TGTGCCAGCAGTTACAATGGGGGGAGCAATCAGCCCCAGCATTTT
J: TRBJ1-5
size: NA
D: NA
V: TRBV6-5

CDR3: CASSPPEYQETQYF
DNA: TGTGCCAGCTCACCACCGGAATACCAAGAGACCCAGTACTTC
J: TRBJ2-5
size: few
D: NA
V: TRBV18

CDR3: CASSEVTMSSYNEQFF
DNA: TGTGCCAGCAGTGAAGTTACCATGAGCTCCTACAATGAGCAGTTCTTC
J: TRBJ2-1
size: NA
D: NA
V: TRBV6-1

CDR3: CASSPLAGFTDTQYF
DNA: TGTGCCAGCAGTCCTCTAGCGGGGTTCACAGATACGCAGTATTTT
J: TRBJ2-3
size: few
D: TRBD2
V: TRBV6-2/TRBV6-3

CDR3: CASSGSGVHEQYF
DNA: TGTGCCAGCAGCGGCTCAGGGGTTCACGAGCAGTACTTC
J: TRBJ2-7
size: NA
D: NA
V: TRBV7-6

CDR3: CSVPEAVNTEAFF
DNA: TGCAGCGTCCCGGAGGCAGTGAACACTGAAGCTTTCTTT
J: TRBJ1-1
size: NA
D: NA
V: TRBV29-1

CDR3: CASSEVWNNEQFF
DNA: TGTGCCAGCAGCGAAGTGTGGAACAATGAGCAGTTCTTC
J: TRBJ2-1
size: NA
D: NA
V: TRBV6-2/TRBV6-3

CDR3: CASSSIGTGAPGNIQYF
DNA: TGTGCCAGCAGCTCTATCGGGACAGGCGCACCGGGAAACATTCAGTACTTC
J: TRBJ2-4
size: NA
D: TRBD1
V: TRBV7-8

CDR3: CASSPDQRELFF
DNA: TGTGCCAGCAGCCCCGACCAGCGGGAGCTGTTTTTT
J: TRBJ2-2
size: NA
D: NA
V: TRBV28

CDR3: CSASETGSSYNEQFF
DNA: TGCAGTGCAAGCGAAACAGGGTCCTCCTACAATGAGCAGTTCTTC
J: TRBJ2-1
size: NA
D: NA
V: TRBV20-1

CDR3: CANSLTGTGEQYF
DNA: TGTGCCAACAGCTTAACCGGGACCGGCGAGCAGTACTTC
J: TRBJ2-7
size: once
D: NA
V: TRBV5-5

CDR3: CASSFSARLYGYTF
DNA: TGTGCCAGCAGTTTCTCCGCCCGACTCTATGGCTACACCTTC
J: TRBJ1-2
size: once
D: NA
V: TRBV6-1

CDR3: CASSFGGASSYNEQFF
DNA: TGTGCCAGCAGCTTTGGCGGGGCGAGCTCCTACAATGAGCAGTTCTTC
J: TRBJ2-1
size: many
D: NA
V: TRBV7-6

CDR3: CASSTRTAHNEQFF
DNA: TGTGCCAGCAGCACGCGCACAGCCCACAATGAGCAGTTCTTC
J: TRBJ2-1
size: NA
D: NA
V: TRBV27

CDR3: CASSYRGRPYEQYF
DNA: TGTGCCAGCAGTTACAGGGGGCGTCCCTACGAGCAGTACTTC
J: TRBJ2-7
size: few
D: TRBD1
V: TRBV12-3/TRBV12-4

CDR3: CSAKGGQGDGNTIYF
DNA: TGCAGTGCTAAAGGGGGACAGGGCGACGGAAACACCATATATTTT
J: TRBJ1-3
size: NA
D: TRBD1
V: TRBV20-1

CDR3: CASTPPGRRDGYTF
DNA: TGTGCCAGCACCCCTCCAGGGCGTAGGGATGGCTACACCTTC
J: TRBJ1-2
size: NA
D: NA
V: TRBV7-9